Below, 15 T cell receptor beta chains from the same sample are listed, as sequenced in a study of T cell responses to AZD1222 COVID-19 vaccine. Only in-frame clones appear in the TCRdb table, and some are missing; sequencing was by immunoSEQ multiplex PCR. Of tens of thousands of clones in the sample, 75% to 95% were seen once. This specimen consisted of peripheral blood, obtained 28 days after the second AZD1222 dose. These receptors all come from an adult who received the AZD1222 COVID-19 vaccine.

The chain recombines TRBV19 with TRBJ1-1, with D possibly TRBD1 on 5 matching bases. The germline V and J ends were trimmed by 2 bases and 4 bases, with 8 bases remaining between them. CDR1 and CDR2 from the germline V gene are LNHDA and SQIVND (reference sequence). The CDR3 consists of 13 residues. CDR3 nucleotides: TGTGCCAGTAGTATAACCAGGGCCACTGAAGCTTTCTTT. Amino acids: CASSITRATEAFF.

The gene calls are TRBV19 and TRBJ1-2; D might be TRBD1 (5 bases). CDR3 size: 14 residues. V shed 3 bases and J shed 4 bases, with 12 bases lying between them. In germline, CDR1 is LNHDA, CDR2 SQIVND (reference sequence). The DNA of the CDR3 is TGTGCCAGTAGTATCGTCCAGGGAGCCTATGGCTACACCTTC. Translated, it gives CASSIVQGAYGYTF.

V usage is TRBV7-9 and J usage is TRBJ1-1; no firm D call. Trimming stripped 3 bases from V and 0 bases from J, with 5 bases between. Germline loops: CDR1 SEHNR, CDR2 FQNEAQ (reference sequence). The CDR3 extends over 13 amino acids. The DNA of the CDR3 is TGTGCCAGCAGCTTGAGCATGAACACTGAAGCTTTCTTT. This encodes CASSLSMNTEAFF.

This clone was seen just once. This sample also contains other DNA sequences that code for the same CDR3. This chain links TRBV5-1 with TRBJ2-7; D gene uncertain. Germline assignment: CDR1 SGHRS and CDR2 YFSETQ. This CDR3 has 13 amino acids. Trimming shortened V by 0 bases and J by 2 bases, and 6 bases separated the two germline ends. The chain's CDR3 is CASSLDGTYEQYF. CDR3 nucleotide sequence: TGCGCCAGCAGCTTGGACGGAACCTACGAGCAGTACTTC.

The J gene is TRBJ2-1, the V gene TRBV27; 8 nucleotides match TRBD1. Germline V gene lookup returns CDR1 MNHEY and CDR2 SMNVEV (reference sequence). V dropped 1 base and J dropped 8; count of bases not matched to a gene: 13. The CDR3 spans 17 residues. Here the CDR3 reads CASSLWARAGGLDEQFF. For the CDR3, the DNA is TGTGCCAGCAGTTTATGGGCCCGGGCAGGGGGCTTAGATGAGCAGTTCTTC.

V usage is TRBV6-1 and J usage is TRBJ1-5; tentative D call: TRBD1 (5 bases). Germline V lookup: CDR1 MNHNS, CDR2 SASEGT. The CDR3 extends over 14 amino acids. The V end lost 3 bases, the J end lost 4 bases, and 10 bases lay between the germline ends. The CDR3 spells CASSDRVGNQPQHF. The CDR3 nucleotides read TGTGCCAGCAGTGACAGGGTCGGGAATCAGCCCCAGCATTTT.

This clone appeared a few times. CDR3 region: CASSRVQATGTSGNTIYF. Here the CDR3 DNA reads TGTGCCAGTAGTCGAGTTCAGGCGACAGGCACCTCTGGAAACACCATATATTTT. The rearrangement links TRBV19 to TRBJ1-3; D might be TRBD1 (6 bases). Germline V CDR1 and CDR2: LNHDA, SQIVND (reference sequence). V lost 5 bases and J 0 bases, leaving 20 bases between the germline ends. This CDR3 has 18 amino acids.

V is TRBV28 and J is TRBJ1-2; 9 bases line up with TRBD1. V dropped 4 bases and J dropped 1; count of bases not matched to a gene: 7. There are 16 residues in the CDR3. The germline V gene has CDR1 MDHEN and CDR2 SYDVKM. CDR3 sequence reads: CASSSEGTGHNYGYTF. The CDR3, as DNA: TGTGCCAGCAGTTCCGAGGGGACAGGGCATAACTATGGCTACACCTTC.

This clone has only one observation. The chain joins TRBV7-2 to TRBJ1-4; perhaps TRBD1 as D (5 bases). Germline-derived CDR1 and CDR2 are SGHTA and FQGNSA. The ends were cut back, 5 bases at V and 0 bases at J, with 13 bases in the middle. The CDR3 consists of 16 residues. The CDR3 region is CASSTRGPPTNEKLFF. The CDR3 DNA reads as TGTGCCAGCAGCACCCGGGGCCCTCCAACTAATGAAAAACTGTTTTTT.

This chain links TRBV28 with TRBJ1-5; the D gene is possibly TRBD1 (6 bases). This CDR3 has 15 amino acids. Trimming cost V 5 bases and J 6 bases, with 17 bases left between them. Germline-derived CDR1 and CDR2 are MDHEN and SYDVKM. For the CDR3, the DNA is TGTGCCAGCAGTCCCCCCAGGGGTATCAGTCAGCCCCAGCATTTT. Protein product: CASSPPRGISQPQHF.

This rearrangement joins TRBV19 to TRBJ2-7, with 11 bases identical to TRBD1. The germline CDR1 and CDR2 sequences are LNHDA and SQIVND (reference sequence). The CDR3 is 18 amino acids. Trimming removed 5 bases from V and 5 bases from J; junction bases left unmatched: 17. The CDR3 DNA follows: TGTGCCAGTAGTGCCAGGACAGGGGGCTGGAACACGGTCCACGAGCAGTACTTC. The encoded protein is CASSARTGGWNTVHEQYF. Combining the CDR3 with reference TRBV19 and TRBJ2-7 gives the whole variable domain DGGITQSPKYLFRKEGQNVTLSCEQNLNHDAMYWYRQDPGQGLRLIYYSQIVNDFQKGDIAEGYSVSREKKESFPLTVTSAQKNPTAFYLCASSARTGGWNTVHEQYFGPGTRLTVT.

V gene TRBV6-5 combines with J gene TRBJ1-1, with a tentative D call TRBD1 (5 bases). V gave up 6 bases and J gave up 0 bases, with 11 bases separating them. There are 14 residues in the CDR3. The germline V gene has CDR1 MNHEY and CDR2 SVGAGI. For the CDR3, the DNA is TGTGCCAGCAGCTCCGGACACCTGAACACTGAAGCTTTCTTT. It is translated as CASSSGHLNTEAFF.

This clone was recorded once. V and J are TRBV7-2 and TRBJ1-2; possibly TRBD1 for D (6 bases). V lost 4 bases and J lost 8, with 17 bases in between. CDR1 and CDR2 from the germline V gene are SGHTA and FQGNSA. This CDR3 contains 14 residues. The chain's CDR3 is CASSSGAGHGGYTF. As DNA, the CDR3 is TGTGCCAGCAGCTCAGGGGCCGGACATGGAGGCTACACCTTC.

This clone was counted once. CDR3 nucleotides: TGCGCCAGCAGCTTGGCCCCTGGGACAGGGTCCTACGAGCAGTACTTC. Residues: CASSLAPGTGSYEQYF. The genes are TRBV5-1 and TRBJ2-7, with 9 bases matching TRBD1. CDR3 length: 16 residues. Trimming cost V 0 bases and J 1 base; bases outside gene matches: 5. Germline V CDR1 and CDR2: SGHRS, YFSETQ. Supplemented by reference TRBV5-1 and TRBJ2-7, the full variable domain reads KAGVTQTPRYLIKTRGQQVTLSCSPISGHRSVSWYQQTPGQGLQFLFEYFSETQRNKGNFPGRFSGRQFSNSRSEMNVSTLELGDSALYLCASSLAPGTGSYEQYFGPGTRLTVT.

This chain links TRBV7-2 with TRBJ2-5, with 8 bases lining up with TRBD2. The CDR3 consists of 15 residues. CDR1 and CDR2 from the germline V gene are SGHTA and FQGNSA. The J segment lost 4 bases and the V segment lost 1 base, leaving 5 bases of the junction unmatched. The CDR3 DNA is TGTGCCAGCAGCTTAGGTGGGACTAGAGGAGAGACCCAGTACTTC. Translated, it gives CASSLGGTRGETQYF.